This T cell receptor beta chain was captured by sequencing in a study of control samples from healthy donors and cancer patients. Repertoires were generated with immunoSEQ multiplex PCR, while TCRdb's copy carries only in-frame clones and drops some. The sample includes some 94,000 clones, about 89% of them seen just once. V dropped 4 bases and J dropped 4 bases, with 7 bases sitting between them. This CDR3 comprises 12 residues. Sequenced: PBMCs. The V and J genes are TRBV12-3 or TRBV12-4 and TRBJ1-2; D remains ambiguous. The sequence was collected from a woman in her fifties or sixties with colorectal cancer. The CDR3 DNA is TGTGCCAGCAGTTCTGGGATCTATGGCTACACCTTC. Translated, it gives CASSSGIYGYTF.